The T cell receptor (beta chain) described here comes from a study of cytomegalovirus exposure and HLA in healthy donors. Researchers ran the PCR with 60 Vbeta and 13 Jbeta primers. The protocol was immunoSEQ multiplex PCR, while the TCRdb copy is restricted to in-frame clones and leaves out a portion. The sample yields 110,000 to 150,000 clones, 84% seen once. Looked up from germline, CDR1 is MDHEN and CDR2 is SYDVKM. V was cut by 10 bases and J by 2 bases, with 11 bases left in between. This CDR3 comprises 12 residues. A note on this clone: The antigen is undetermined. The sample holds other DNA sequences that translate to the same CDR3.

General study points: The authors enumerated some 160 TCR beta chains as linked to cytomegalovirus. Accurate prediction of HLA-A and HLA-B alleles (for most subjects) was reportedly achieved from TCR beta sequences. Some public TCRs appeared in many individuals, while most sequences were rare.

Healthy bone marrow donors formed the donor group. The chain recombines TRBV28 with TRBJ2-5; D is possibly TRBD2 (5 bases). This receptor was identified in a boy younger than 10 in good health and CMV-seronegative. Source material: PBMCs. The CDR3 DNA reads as TGTGCCACCGCGGACTTACAAGAGACCCAGTACTTC. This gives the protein CATADLQETQYF.